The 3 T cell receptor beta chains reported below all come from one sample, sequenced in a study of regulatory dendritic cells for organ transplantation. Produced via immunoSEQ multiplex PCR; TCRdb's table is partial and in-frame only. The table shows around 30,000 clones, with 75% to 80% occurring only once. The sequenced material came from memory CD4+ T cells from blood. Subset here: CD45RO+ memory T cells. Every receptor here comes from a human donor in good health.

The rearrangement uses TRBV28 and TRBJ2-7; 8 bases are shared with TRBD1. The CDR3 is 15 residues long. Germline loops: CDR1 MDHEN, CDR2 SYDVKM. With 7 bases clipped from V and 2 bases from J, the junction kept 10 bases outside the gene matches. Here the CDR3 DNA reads TGTGCCAGCACCCGAGGGGGACAGGCGGCCTACGAGCAGTACTTC. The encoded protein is CASTRGGQAAYEQYF. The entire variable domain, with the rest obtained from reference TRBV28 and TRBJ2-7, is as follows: DVKVTQSSRYLVKRTGEKVFLECVQDMDHENMFWYRQDPGLGLRLIYFSYDVKMKEKGDIPEGYSVSREKKERFSLILESASTNQTSMYLCASTRGGQAAYEQYFGPGTRLTVT.

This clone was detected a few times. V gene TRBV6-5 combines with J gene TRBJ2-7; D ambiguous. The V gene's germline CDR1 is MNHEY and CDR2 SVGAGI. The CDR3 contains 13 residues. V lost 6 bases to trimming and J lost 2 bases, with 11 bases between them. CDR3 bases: TGTGCCAGCAGGCAGACTCAAGCCTACGAGCAGTACTTC. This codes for CASRQTQAYEQYF.

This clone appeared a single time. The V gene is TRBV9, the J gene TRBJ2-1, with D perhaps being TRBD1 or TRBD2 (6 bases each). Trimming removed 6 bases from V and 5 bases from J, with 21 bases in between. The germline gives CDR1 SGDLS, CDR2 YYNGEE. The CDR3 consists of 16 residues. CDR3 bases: TGTGCCAGCACCCCCGATGGGGGGCCGGGAAACAATGAGCAGTTCTTC. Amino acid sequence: CASTPDGGPGNNEQFF.